A single sample is the source of the 29 T cell receptor beta chains below, sequenced in a study of T cells expressing NK-cell markers. No DNA is given; TCRdb re-called the 5' RACE reads and lists each CDR3 protein once. The sample table sets out 250,000 to 300,000 distinct CDR3 sequences. Input material: blood T cells: a sorted CD56 or NKG2C T cell subset, CD4+ or CD8+ T cells, or bulk PBMC T cells (not recorded which). The origin of the receptors is a young man in good health.

V gene TRBV29-1 combines with J gene TRBJ2-5; no DNA is available, so the TRBD2 call from TCRdb remains unchecked. Germline loops: CDR1 SQVTM, CDR2 ANQGSEA. The CDR3 is 14 residues long. This CDR3 is CSVGRGLGQETQYF. Based on the CDR3 plus reference TRBV29-1 and TRBJ2-5, the full variable domain is SAVISQKPSRDICQRGTSLTIQCQVDSQVTMMFWYRQQPGQSLTLIATANQGSEATYESGFVIDKFPISRPNLTFSTLTVSNMSPEDSSIYLCSVGRGLGQETQYFGPGTRLLVL.

The chain carries TRBV6-1 and TRBJ1-5; TCRdb's assignment of TRBD1 cannot be checked, as there is no DNA. The CDR3 sequence is 15 residues long. Germline V gives CDR1 MNHNS, CDR2 SASEGT. This CDR3 reads CASSDRQGAVQPQHF.

The rearrangement joins TRBV20-1 to TRBJ1-1; TCRdb calls TRBD1, which cannot be checked without DNA. Germline V gives CDR1 DFQATT, CDR2 SNEGSKA (reference sequence). This CDR3 is built from 17 residues. CDR3 in amino acids: CSASVGKGQIEGTEAFF.

This chain links TRBV28 with TRBJ2-5; TCRdb lists TRBD2, though no DNA is available to test this call. Germline V lookup: CDR1 MDHEN, CDR2 SYDVKM. The CDR3 length is 16 residues. This chain's CDR3 is CASRITTRGGQETQYF.

The chain joins TRBV19 to TRBJ1-3; TCRdb's D call of TRBD1 is untestable without DNA. This CDR3 spans 16 amino acids. From germline, CDR1 is LNHDA and CDR2 SQIVND (reference sequence). The CDR3 is CASADQDTYSGNTIYF.

The V call is TRBV7-2, the J call TRBJ1-1. This CDR3 region has 14 residues. Germline CDR1 is SGHTA and CDR2 is FQGNSA. The CDR3 protein is CASSRPGRAHEAFF.

The V gene is TRBV9, the J gene TRBJ1-1. Germline CDR1 SGDLS, CDR2 YYNGEE. The CDR3 has 17 amino acids. The CDR3 loop reads CASSVVGGIVGNTEAFF.

The V and J genes are TRBV3-1 and TRBJ1-2. Germline assignment: CDR1 LGHDT and CDR2 YNNKEL (reference sequence). This CDR3 has 14 amino acids. CDR3 residues: CASSQEGGGYGYTF.

The chain combines TRBV5-6 with TRBJ2-3; the TCRdb D gene call, TRBD1, has no DNA to confirm it. This CDR3 contains 13 residues. Germline lookup yields CDR1 SGHDT and CDR2 YYEEEE. The CDR3 loop is CASRPGRQDTQYF.

This sequence joins TRBV6-6 and TRBJ2-7; TCRdb outputs TRBD1, but without DNA this stays unchecked. This CDR3 region has 13 residues. Germline CDR1 MNHNY, CDR2 SVGAGI (reference sequence). CDR3 residues: CASSPDRAFGQYF.

V and J are TRBV15 and TRBJ2-5; the TRBD2 assignment by TCRdb is unverifiable without DNA. CDR1 LNHNV and CDR2 YYDKDF come from the germline V gene (reference sequence). This CDR3 spans 16 amino acids. The CDR3 loop reads CATSRGGSGREETQYF.

The chain carries TRBV24-1 and TRBJ2-1; the TCRdb call, TRBD1, lacks DNA for checking. Per the germline V gene, CDR1 is KGHDR and CDR2 is SFDVKD. This CDR3 has 18 amino acids. The CDR3 spells CATSVGTGGHLSYNEQFF.

The CDR3 loop reads CATSRPGDSYEKLFF. This chain joins TRBV15 and TRBJ1-4; TCRdb's D gene call, TRBD1, goes unchecked for lack of DNA. Germline V CDR1 and CDR2: LNHNV, YYDKDF (reference sequence). The CDR3 sequence is 15 residues long.

J is TRBJ2-2 and V is TRBV4-2; absent DNA, TCRdb's TRBD1 call cannot be checked. Germline lookup yields CDR1 LGHNA and CDR2 YNFKEQ. The CDR3 totals 14 residues. CDR3 sequence: CASSQTTGAGELFF.

V and J are TRBV5-1 and TRBJ1-2; lacking DNA, the TRBD1 call made by TCRdb goes unchecked. Germline assignment: CDR1 SGHRS and CDR2 YFSETQ. The CDR3 is 14 amino acids. The CDR3 is CASSLVDRNYGYTF.

The rearrangement joins TRBV23-1 to TRBJ2-1; with no DNA, the TCRdb D assignment of TRBD1 cannot be verified. TRBV23-1 is an ORF, and what it does is uncertain. The length of the CDR3 is 16 residues. CDR3 protein: CASSQLYRVPYNEQFF.

The chain employs TRBV11-1 and TRBJ1-5; TCRdb designates TRBD1, a call that cannot be tested without DNA. The germline V gene encodes CDR1 SGHAT and CDR2 FQDESV (reference sequence). The CDR3 covers 16 residues. CDR3 residues: CASSLLDRGYNQPQHF.

The chain combines TRBV24-1 with TRBJ2-1; the TCRdb D gene call, TRBD2, has no DNA to confirm it. The CDR3 loop spans 18 amino acids. CDR1 is KGHDR, CDR2 SFDVKD, per germline. The CDR3 is CATSDASGTSGRADEQFF.

This chain joins TRBV20-1 and TRBJ2-7; TCRdb picks TRBD2, but there is no DNA to check that call. Per germline, CDR1 DFQATT and CDR2 SNEGSKA (reference sequence). The CDR3 has 15 residues. The chain's CDR3 is CSARYLAGVVGEQYF.

The chain links TRBV6-1 to TRBJ2-5; absent DNA, TCRdb's TRBD1 call cannot be checked. Germline V gives CDR1 MNHNS, CDR2 SASEGT. The CDR3 is 14 residues long. CDR3 sequence reads: CASNPPGVKETQYF.

The CDR3 sequence: CASTRRSNNYEQYF. The chain links TRBV2 to TRBJ2-7; with no DNA, the TCRdb D assignment of TRBD2 cannot be verified. Germline CDR1 and CDR2: SNHLY and FYNNEI. CDR3 size: 14 residues.

This rearrangement joins TRBV16 to TRBJ1-4; the D gene TCRdb calls, TRBD1, cannot be checked with no DNA. Germline loops: CDR1 KGHSY, CDR2 FQNENV. CDR3 length: 15 amino acids. The chain's CDR3 is CASSLTGQLYEKLFF.

The J gene is TRBJ1-1, the V gene TRBV7-9. CDR1 and CDR2 (germline): SEHNR, FQNEAQ (reference sequence). The CDR3 contains 13 residues. CDR3 residues: CASSSSSGTEAFF.

The V and J genes are TRBV14 and TRBJ2-1; TCRdb proposes TRBD2, but this gene call is untestable without DNA. Germline V CDR1 and CDR2: SGHDN, FVKESK. This CDR3 is 16 amino acids long. CDR3 in amino acids: CASSQAPWAGEAEQFF.

J is TRBJ2-1 and V is TRBV12-3 or TRBV12-4. The CDR3 has 13 amino acids. This CDR3 reads CASSFGPTNEQFF.

V and J are TRBV2 and TRBJ2-2; the TCRdb D gene call, TRBD1, has no DNA to confirm it. Germline V gives CDR1 SNHLY, CDR2 FYNNEI. This CDR3 spans 15 amino acids. The CDR3 here is CASNVGGSNTGELFF. Full variable domain (missing parts from reference TRBV2 and TRBJ2-2): EPEVTQTPSHQVTQMGQEVILRCVPISNHLYFYWYRQILGQKVEFLVSFYNNEISEKSEIFDDQFSVERPDGSNFTLKIRSTKLEDSAMYFCASNVGGSNTGELFFGEGSRLTVL.

The rearrangement joins TRBV20-1 to TRBJ2-2; TCRdb's D call of TRBD2 is untestable without DNA. Germline-derived CDR1 and CDR2 are DFQATT and SNEGSKA (reference sequence). This CDR3 has 19 residues. This chain's CDR3 is CSAAPGTSGLPGYTGELFF.

The chain has TRBV4-1 and TRBJ2-2; the TRBD2 assignment by TCRdb is unverifiable without DNA. The germline V gene encodes CDR1 MGHRA and CDR2 YSYEKL. The CDR3 is made up of 20 amino acids. The CDR3 loop is CASSQAPGLADEANTGELFF.

The gene calls are TRBV30 and TRBJ2-5. This CDR3 contains 12 residues. In germline, CDR1 is GTSNPN, CDR2 SVGIG (reference sequence). CDR3 sequence reads: CAWRTFQETQYF.